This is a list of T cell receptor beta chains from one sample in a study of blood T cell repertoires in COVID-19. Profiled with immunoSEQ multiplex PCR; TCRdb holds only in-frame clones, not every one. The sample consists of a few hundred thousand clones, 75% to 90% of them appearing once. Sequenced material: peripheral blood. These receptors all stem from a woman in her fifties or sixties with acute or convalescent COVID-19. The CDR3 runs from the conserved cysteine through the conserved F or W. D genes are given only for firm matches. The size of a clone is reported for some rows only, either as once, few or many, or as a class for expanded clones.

CDR3: CASRPGHLGGNTEAFF; DNA: TGCGCCAGCAGACCGGGACATCTCGGCGGGAACACTGAAGCTTTCTTT; D: NA; size: few; length: 16; V: TRBV5-1; J: TRBJ1-1
CDR3: CASSIRQGTNYGYTF; DNA: TGTGCCAGCAGCATCCGACAGGGGACTAACTATGGCTACACCTTC; D: TRBD1; size: NA; length: 15; V: TRBV7-2; J: TRBJ1-2
CDR3: CASSLDTSNEKLFF; DNA: TGCGCCAGCAGCTTGGACACCTCTAATGAAAAACTGTTTTTT; D: NA; size: NA; length: 14; V: TRBV5-1; J: TRBJ1-4
CDR3: CASRPGTGISYEQYF; DNA: TGTGCCAGCAGACCCGGGACAGGGATCTCCTACGAGCAGTACTTC; D: TRBD1; size: NA; length: 15; V: TRBV2; J: TRBJ2-7
CDR3: CASSYSTGGKSTDTQYF; DNA: TGTGCCAGCAGTTACTCGACGGGGGGAAAAAGCACAGATACGCAGTATTTT; D: TRBD2; size: NA; length: 17; V: TRBV6-2/TRBV6-3; J: TRBJ2-3
CDR3: CASSHSGQGSQTQYF; DNA: TGTGCCAGCAGCCACTCCGGACAGGGGTCGCAGACCCAGTACTTC; D: TRBD1; size: NA; length: 15; V: TRBV7-3; J: TRBJ2-5
CDR3: CASSFYYEQFF; DNA: TGTGCCAGCAGTTTTTACTATGAGCAGTTCTTC; D: NA; size: NA; length: 11; V: TRBV28; J: TRBJ2-1
CDR3: CASSLSSGNYEQYF; DNA: TGTGCCAGCAGCTTATCTAGCGGGAACTACGAGCAGTACTTC; D: TRBD2; size: NA; length: 14; V: TRBV7-2; J: TRBJ2-7
CDR3: CASSVGGDSTDTQYF; DNA: TGCGCCAGCAGCGTTGGGGGGGATAGTACAGATACGCAGTATTTT; D: TRBD2; size: once; length: 15; V: TRBV5-1; J: TRBJ2-3
CDR3: CASSRTGSKVYEQYF; DNA: TGTGCCAGCAGCCGGACAGGGAGCAAGGTTTACGAGCAGTACTTC; D: TRBD1; size: NA; length: 15; V: TRBV28; J: TRBJ2-7
CDR3: CASSFYGQGANTEAFF; DNA: TGTGCCAGCAGTTTTTACGGACAGGGGGCGAACACTGAAGCTTTCTTT; D: TRBD1; size: NA; length: 16; V: TRBV27; J: TRBJ1-1
CDR3: CASSLTGTSGYNEQFF; DNA: TGTGCCAGCAGCTTAACCGGGACTAGCGGCTACAATGAGCAGTTCTTC; D: TRBD2; size: NA; length: 16; V: TRBV7-3; J: TRBJ2-1
CDR3: CASSLGAVAEQYF; DNA: TGTGCCAGCAGCTTAGGAGCGGTTGCCGAGCAGTACTTC; D: NA; size: NA; length: 13; V: TRBV7-8; J: TRBJ2-7
CDR3: CASTSNLGAETQYF; DNA: TGTGCCAGCACCTCAAACTTGGGGGCAGAGACCCAGTACTTC; D: NA; size: NA; length: 14; V: TRBV7-9; J: TRBJ2-5
CDR3: CASSQDSWFSGANVLTF; DNA: TGTGCCAGCAGCCAAGATAGTTGGTTCTCTGGGGCCAACGTCCTGACTTTC; D: NA; size: NA; length: 17; V: TRBV3-1/TRBV3-2; J: TRBJ2-6
CDR3: CAISRDRDYGYTF; DNA: TGTGCCATCAGTAGGGACAGGGACTATGGCTACACCTTC; D: TRBD1; size: few; length: 13; V: TRBV10-3; J: TRBJ1-2
CDR3: CSVEGQVYNEQFF; DNA: TGCAGCGTTGAGGGACAGGTCTACAATGAGCAGTTCTTC; D: TRBD1; size: NA; length: 13; V: TRBV29-1; J: TRBJ2-1
CDR3: CASSYPGQGNGYTF; DNA: TGTGCCAGCAGTTACCCCGGACAGGGCAATGGCTACACCTTC; D: TRBD1; size: NA; length: 14; V: TRBV6-2/TRBV6-3; J: TRBJ1-2
CDR3: CASSNHRTGPTEAFF; DNA: TGTGCCAGTAGTAATCATAGGACAGGGCCCACTGAAGCTTTCTTT; D: TRBD1; size: few; length: 15; V: TRBV19; J: TRBJ1-1
CDR3: CASSPGQGRNEQFF; DNA: TGTGCCAGCAGCCCCGGACAGGGGCGCAATGAGCAGTTCTTC; D: TRBD1; size: NA; length: 14; V: TRBV5-4; J: TRBJ2-1
CDR3: CATSDPTGENTGELFF; DNA: TGTGCCACCAGTGATCCGACAGGAGAGAACACCGGGGAGCTGTTTTTT; D: NA; size: NA; length: 16; V: TRBV24-1; J: TRBJ2-2
CDR3: CASSYSNRNTEAFF; DNA: TGTGCCAGCAGTTACTCGAACAGGAACACTGAAGCTTTCTTT; D: NA; size: NA; length: 14; V: TRBV6-5; J: TRBJ1-1
CDR3: CASSPLLAGPYTGELFF; DNA: TGTGCCAGTTCACCTTTACTAGCGGGGCCCTACACCGGGGAGCTGTTTTTT; D: TRBD2; size: NA; length: 17; V: TRBV28; J: TRBJ2-2
CDR3: CASSIADREAFF; DNA: TGTGCCAGTAGTATAGCGGACAGGGAAGCTTTCTTT; D: TRBD1; size: NA; length: 12; V: TRBV19; J: TRBJ1-1
CDR3: CASSVSPSWRGGASYEQYF; DNA: TGTGCCAGCAGTGTCTCCCCCTCCTGGCGGGGGGGGGCTTCCTACGAGCAGTACTTC; D: TRBD2; size: NA; length: 19; V: TRBV6-2/TRBV6-3; J: TRBJ2-7
CDR3: CASSRTGGTEAFF; DNA: TGTGCCAGCAGCAGAACAGGGGGCACTGAAGCTTTCTTT; D: TRBD1; size: NA; length: 13; V: TRBV7-3; J: TRBJ1-1
CDR3: CASLNSRQGMAFF; DNA: TGTGCCAGTTTAAACTCCAGACAGGGGATGGCTTTCTTT; D: TRBD1; size: NA; length: 13; V: TRBV19; J: TRBJ1-1
CDR3: CASSLYPSRVAAYNEQFF; DNA: TGTGCCAGCAGTTTATACCCCTCCAGGGTAGCGGCCTACAATGAGCAGTTCTTC; D: NA; size: once; length: 18; V: TRBV28; J: TRBJ2-1
CDR3: CASSRLAGDQYNEQFF; DNA: TGTGCCAGCAGCCGACTAGCGGGGGATCAATACAATGAGCAGTTCTTC; D: TRBD2; size: NA; length: 16; V: TRBV7-3; J: TRBJ2-1
CDR3: CATSAVDGEGTFF; DNA: TGTGCCACCAGTGCCGTCGACGGTGAGGGAACTTTCTTT; D: NA; size: NA; length: 13; V: TRBV24-1; J: TRBJ1-1
CDR3: CASSVASGLSYNEQFF; DNA: TGTGCCAGCAGCGTCGCCAGCGGGTTGTCCTACAATGAGCAGTTCTTC; D: NA; size: NA; length: 16; V: TRBV9; J: TRBJ2-1
CDR3: CASSPGSEGTEAFF; DNA: TGTGCCAGCAGTCCCGGGTCGGAGGGCACTGAAGCTTTCTTT; D: NA; size: NA; length: 14; V: TRBV28; J: TRBJ1-1
CDR3: CASSQVVRGNQPQHF; DNA: TGCGCCAGCAGCCAAGTCGTCAGGGGCAATCAGCCCCAGCATTTT; D: NA; size: NA; length: 15; V: TRBV4-3; J: TRBJ1-5
CDR3: CASSISGKGNQPQHF; DNA: TGTGCCAGTAGTATCTCAGGGAAGGGCAATCAGCCCCAGCATTTT; D: NA; size: NA; length: 15; V: TRBV19; J: TRBJ1-5
CDR3: CASGLALEAGHPNTEAFF; DNA: TGTGCTAGTGGTTTGGCTCTGGAAGCGGGACATCCAAACACTGAAGCTTTCTTT; D: NA; size: once; length: 18; V: TRBV12-5; J: TRBJ1-1
CDR3: CATSVPTGGKNIQYF; DNA: TGTGCCACCAGTGTCCCGACAGGGGGCAAGAACATTCAGTACTTC; D: TRBD1; size: NA; length: 15; V: TRBV24-1; J: TRBJ2-4
CDR3: CASSQVSGGYEQYF; DNA: TGTGCCAGCTCACAAGTATCGGGGGGCTACGAGCAGTACTTC; D: TRBD2; size: NA; length: 14; V: TRBV18; J: TRBJ2-7
CDR3: CASSSIDEQFF; DNA: TGTGCCAGTAGTTCAATAGATGAGCAGTTCTTC; D: NA; size: NA; length: 11; V: TRBV19; J: TRBJ2-1
CDR3: CASSLTGLNQPQHF; DNA: TGTGCCAGCAGTTTGACAGGACTGAATCAGCCCCAGCATTTT; D: NA; size: NA; length: 14; V: TRBV6-6; J: TRBJ1-5
CDR3: CSVGQGALDQPQHF; DNA: TGCAGCGTAGGACAGGGGGCTCTGGATCAGCCCCAGCATTTT; D: TRBD1; size: NA; length: 14; V: TRBV29-1; J: TRBJ1-5
CDR3: CAWSVSRVITEAFF; DNA: TGTGCCTGGAGTGTATCCAGGGTAATCACTGAAGCTTTCTTT; D: NA; size: NA; length: 14; V: TRBV30; J: TRBJ1-1
CDR3: CASSYGGSNEKLFF; DNA: TGTGCCAGCAGTTACGGGGGCAGTAATGAAAAACTGTTTTTT; D: NA; size: NA; length: 14; V: TRBV6-5; J: TRBJ1-4
CDR3: CASSRLKRAGSYEQYF; DNA: TGTGCCAGCAGCCGCCTAAAGCGGGCTGGCTCCTACGAGCAGTACTTC; D: NA; size: NA; length: 16; V: TRBV6-2/TRBV6-3; J: TRBJ2-7
CDR3: CASSYSLGQGHQPQHF; DNA: TGTGCCAGCAGTTACTCGCTAGGACAGGGCCATCAGCCCCAGCATTTT; D: TRBD1; size: NA; length: 16; V: TRBV6-2/TRBV6-3; J: TRBJ1-5
CDR3: CASRNRGSGNTIYF; DNA: TGTGCCAGCAGAAACAGGGGTAGTGGAAACACCATATATTTT; D: TRBD1; size: NA; length: 14; V: TRBV6-5; J: TRBJ1-3
CDR3: CASSSGGANVLTF; DNA: TGTGCCAGCAGCTCGGGTGGGGCCAACGTCCTGACTTTC; D: NA; size: once; length: 13; V: TRBV5-5; J: TRBJ2-6
CDR3: CASSPRVGSYNSPLHF; DNA: TGTGCCAGCTCACCCCGGGTCGGCTCCTATAATTCACCCCTCCACTTT; D: NA; size: NA; length: 16; V: TRBV18; J: TRBJ1-6
CDR3: CASTPAGEATNEKLFF; DNA: TGTGCCAGCACCCCCGCGGGAGAAGCAACTAATGAAAAACTGTTTTTT; D: NA; size: NA; length: 16; V: TRBV28; J: TRBJ1-4
CDR3: CASSLWGGSGANVLTF; DNA: TGCGCCAGCAGCTTGTGGGGGGGCTCTGGGGCCAACGTCCTGACTTTC; D: TRBD2; size: NA; length: 16; V: TRBV5-1; J: TRBJ2-6
CDR3: CASSSFSQGDNEKLFF; DNA: TGTGCCAGCAGCTCCTTCTCACAGGGGGATAATGAAAAACTGTTTTTT; D: TRBD1; size: NA; length: 16; V: TRBV5-4; J: TRBJ1-4
CDR3: CASRTSGLNEQFF; DNA: TGTGCCAGTAGGACTAGCGGCCTCAATGAGCAGTTCTTC; D: TRBD2; size: NA; length: 13; V: TRBV6-5; J: TRBJ2-1
CDR3: CASTRGLGEKLFF; DNA: TGTGCCAGCACCAGGGGTTTGGGGGAAAAACTGTTTTTT; D: NA; size: NA; length: 13; V: TRBV7-8; J: TRBJ1-4